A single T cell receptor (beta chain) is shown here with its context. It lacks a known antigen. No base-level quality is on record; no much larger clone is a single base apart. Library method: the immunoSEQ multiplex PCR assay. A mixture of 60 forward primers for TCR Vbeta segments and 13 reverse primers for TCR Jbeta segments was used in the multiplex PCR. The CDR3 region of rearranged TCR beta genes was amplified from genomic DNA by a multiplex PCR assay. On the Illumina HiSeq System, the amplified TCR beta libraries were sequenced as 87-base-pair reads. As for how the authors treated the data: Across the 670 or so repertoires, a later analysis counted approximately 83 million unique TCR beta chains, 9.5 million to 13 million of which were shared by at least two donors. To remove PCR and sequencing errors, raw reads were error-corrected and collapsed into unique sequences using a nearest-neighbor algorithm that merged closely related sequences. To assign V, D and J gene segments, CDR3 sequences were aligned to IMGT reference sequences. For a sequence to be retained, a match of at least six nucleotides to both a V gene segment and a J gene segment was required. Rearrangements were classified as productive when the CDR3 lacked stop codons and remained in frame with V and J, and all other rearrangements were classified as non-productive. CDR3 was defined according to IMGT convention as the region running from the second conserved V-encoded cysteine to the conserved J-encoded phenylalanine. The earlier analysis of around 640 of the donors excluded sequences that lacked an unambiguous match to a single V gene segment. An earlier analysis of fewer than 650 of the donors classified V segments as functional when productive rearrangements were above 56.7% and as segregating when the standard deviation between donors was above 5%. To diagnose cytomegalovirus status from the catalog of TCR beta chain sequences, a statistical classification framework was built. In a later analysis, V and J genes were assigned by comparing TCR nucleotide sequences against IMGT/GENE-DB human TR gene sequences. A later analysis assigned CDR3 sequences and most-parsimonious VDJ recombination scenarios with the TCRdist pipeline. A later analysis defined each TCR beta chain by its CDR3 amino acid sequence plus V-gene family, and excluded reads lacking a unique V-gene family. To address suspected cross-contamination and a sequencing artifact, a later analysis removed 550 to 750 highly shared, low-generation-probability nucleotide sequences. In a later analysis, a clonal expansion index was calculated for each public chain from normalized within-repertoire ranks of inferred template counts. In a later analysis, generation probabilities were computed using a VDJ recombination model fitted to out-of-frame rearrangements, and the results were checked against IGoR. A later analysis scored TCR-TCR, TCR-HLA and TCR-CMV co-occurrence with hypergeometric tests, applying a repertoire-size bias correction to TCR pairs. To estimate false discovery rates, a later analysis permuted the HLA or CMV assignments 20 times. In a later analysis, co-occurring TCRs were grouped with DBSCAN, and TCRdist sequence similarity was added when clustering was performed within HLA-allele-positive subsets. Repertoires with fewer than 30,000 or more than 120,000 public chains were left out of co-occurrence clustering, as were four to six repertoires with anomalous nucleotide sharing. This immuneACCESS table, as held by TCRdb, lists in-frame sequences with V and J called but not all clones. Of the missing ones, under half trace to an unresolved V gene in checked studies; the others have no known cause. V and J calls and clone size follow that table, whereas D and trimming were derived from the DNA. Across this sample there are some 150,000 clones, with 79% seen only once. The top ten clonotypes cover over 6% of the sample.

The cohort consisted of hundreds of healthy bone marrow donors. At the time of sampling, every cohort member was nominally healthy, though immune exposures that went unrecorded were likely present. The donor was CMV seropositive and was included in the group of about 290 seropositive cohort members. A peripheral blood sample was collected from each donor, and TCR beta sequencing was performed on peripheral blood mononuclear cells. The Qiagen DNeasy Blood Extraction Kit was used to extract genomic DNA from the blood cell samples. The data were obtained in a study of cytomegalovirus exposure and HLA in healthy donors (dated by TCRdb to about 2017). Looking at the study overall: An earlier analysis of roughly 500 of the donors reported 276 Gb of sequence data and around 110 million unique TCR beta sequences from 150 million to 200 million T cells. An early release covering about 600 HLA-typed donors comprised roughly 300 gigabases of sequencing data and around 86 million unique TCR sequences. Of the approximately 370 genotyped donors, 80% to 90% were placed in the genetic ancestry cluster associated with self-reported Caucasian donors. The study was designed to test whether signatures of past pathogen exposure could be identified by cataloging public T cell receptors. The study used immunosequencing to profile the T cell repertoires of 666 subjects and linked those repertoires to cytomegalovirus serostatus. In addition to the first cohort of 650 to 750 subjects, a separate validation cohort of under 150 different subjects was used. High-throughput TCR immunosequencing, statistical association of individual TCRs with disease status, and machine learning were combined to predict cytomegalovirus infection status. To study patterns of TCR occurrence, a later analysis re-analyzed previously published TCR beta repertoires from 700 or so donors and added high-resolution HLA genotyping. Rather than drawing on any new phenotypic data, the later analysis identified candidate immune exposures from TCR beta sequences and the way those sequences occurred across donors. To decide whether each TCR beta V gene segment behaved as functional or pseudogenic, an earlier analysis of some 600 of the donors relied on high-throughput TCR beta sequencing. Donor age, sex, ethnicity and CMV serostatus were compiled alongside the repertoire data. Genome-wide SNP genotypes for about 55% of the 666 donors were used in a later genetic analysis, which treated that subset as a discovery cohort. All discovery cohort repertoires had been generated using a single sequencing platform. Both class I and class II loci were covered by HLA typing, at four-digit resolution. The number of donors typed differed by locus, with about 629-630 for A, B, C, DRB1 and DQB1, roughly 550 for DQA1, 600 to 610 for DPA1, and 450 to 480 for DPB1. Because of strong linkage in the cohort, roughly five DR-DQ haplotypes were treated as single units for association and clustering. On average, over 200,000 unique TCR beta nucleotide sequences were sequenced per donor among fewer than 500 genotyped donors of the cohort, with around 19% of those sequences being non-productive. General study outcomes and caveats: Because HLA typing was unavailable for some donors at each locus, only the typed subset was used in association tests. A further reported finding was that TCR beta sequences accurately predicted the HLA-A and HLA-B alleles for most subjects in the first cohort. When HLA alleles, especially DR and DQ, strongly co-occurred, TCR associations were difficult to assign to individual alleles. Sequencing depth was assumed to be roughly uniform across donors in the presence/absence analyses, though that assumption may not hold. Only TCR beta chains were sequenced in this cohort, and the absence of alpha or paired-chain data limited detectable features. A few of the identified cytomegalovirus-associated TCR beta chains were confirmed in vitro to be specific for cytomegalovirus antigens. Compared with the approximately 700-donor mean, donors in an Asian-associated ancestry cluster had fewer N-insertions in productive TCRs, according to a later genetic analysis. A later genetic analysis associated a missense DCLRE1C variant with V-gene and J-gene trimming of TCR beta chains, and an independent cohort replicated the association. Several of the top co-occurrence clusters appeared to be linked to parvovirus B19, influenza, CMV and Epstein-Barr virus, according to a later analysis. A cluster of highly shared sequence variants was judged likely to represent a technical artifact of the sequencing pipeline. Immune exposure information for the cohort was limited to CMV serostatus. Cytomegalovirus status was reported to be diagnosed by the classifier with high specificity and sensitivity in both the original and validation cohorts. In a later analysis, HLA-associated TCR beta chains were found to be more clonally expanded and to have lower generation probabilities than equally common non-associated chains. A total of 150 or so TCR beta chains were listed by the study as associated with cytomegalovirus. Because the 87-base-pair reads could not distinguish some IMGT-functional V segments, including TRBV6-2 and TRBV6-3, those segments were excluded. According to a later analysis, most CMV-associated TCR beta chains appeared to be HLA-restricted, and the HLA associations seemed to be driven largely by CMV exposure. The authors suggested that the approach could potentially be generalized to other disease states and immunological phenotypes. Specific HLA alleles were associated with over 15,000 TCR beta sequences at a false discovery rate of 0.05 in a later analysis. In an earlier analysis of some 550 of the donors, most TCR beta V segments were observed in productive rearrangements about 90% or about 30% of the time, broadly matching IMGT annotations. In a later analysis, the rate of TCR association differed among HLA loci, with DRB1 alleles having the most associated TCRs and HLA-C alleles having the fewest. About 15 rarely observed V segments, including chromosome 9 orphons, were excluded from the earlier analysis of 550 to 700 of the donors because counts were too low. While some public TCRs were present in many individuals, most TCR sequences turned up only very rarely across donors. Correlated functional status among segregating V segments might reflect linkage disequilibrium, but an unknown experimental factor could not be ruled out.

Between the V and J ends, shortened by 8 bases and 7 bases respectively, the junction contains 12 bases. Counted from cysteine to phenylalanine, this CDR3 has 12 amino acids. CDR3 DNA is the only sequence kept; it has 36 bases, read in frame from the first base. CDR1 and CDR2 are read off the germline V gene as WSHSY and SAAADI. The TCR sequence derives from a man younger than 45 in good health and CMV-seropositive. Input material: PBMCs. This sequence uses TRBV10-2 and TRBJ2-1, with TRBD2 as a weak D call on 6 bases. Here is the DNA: TGCGCCAGCGGATCCGGAGGGAATGAGCAGTTCTTC. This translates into CASGSGGNEQFF.